This T cell receptor (beta chain) was profiled in a study of T cells in Graves' hyperthyroidism and ophthalmopathy. This clonotype has a handful of counts. Its specificity is unknown. The CDR3 covers 15 residues. CDR1 is MGHRA, CDR2 YSYEKL, per germline. Trimming removed 0 bases from V and 2 bases from J, with 11 bases in between. RNA transcripts provided the source from which TCR beta CDR3 regions were amplified. The HTBI primer set served for first-round RT-PCR of the TCR CDR3. TCRdb re-derived calls from the multiplex PCR reads in MiXCR, one entry per CDR3 protein. The sample has 300,000 or so distinct CDR3 sequences; roughly 18% are singletons. Graves' hyperthyroidism was deemed stable given no ophthalmopathy progression within 18 months. Findings and caveats of the study: Stable hyperthyroidism was separated from ophthalmopathy by a model based on 13 V-J features. Among thyroid clonotypes expanded above 0.001, most also appeared in blood.

The chain combines TRBV4-1 with TRBJ2-7; D remains ambiguous. The specimen sequenced was blood. The source of this sequence is a woman aged 45-60 years with Graves' hyperthyroidism. The DNA of the CDR3 is TGCGCCAGCAGCCAAGAAAGGACCAATACCTACGAGCAGTACTTC. It codes for CASSQERTNTYEQYF.